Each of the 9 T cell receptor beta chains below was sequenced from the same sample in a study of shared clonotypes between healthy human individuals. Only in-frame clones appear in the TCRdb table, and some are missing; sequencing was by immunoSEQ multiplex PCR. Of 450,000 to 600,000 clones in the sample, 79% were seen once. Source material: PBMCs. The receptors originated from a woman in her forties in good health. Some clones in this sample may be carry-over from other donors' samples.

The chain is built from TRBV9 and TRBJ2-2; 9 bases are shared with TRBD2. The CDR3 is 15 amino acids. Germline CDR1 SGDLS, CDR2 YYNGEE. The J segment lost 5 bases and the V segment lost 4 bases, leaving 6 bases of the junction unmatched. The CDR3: CASSPGTSKTGELFF. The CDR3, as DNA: TGTGCCAGCAGCCCCGGGACTAGCAAGACCGGGGAGCTGTTTTTT.

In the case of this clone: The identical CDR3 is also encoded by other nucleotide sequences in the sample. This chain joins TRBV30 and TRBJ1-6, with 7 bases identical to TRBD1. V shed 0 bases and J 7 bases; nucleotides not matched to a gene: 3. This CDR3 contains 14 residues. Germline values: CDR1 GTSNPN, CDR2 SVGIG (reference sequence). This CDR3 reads CAWSVNRGNSPLHF. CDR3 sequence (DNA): TGTGCCTGGAGTGTAAACAGGGGCAATTCACCCCTCCACTTT.

CDR3 amino acids: CASSLGRRRGVEQFF. CDR3 DNA: TGTGCCAGCAGCTTAGGACGGAGGAGGGGGGTAGAGCAGTTCTTC. This rearrangement joins TRBV7-8 to TRBJ2-1, with D perhaps assigned TRBD1 or TRBD2 (6 bases each). Trimming cost V 1 base and J 10 bases, with 17 bases left between them. This CDR3 region has 15 residues. Germline assignment: CDR1 SGHVS and CDR2 FQNEAQ.

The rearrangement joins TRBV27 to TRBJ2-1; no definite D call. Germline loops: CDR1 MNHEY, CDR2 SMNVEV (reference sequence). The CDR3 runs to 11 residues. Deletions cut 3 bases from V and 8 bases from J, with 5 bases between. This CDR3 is CASSFGHEQFF. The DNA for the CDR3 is TGTGCCAGCAGTTTTGGCCATGAGCAGTTCTTC.

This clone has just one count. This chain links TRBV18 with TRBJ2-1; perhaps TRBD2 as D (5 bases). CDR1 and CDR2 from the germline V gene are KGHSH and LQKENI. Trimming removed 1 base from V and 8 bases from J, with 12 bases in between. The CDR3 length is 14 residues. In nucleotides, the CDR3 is TGTGCCAGCTCACCACGCGACTACACCCATGAGCAGTTCTTC. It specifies CASSPRDYTHEQFF. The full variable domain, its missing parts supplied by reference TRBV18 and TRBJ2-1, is NAGVMQNPRHLVRRRGQEARLRCSPMKGHSHVYWYRQLPEEGLKFMVYLQKENIIDESGMPKERFSAEFPKEGPSILRIQQVVRGDSAAYFCASSPRDYTHEQFFGPGTRLTVL.

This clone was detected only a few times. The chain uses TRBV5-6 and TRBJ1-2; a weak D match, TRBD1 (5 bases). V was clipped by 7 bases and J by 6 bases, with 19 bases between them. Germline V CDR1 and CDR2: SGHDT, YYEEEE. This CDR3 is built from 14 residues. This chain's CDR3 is CASAKRTLRDGYTF. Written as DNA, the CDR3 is TGTGCCAGCGCTAAAAGGACACTAAGGGATGGCTACACCTTC.

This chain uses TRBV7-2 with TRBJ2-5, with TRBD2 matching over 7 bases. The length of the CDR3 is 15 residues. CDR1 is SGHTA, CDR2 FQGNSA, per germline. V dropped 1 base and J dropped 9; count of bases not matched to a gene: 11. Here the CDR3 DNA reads TGTGCCAGCAGCTTAGAATCCGGGCGGGGAGGGGCCCAGTACTTC. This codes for CASSLESGRGGAQYF.

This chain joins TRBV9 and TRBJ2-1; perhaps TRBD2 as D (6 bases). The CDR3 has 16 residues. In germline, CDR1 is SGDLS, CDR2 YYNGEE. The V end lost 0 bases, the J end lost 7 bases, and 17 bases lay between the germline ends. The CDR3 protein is CASSVDGGVILNEQFF. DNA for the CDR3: TGTGCCAGCAGCGTAGATGGAGGGGTGATTTTGAATGAGCAGTTCTTC.

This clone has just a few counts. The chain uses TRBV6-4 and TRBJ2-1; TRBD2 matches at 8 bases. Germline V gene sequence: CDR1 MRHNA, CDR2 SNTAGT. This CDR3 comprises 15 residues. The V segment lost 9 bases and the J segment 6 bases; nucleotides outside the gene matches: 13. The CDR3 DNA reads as TGTGCCAGTATGCCCGGGACTAGTGGGGGCAATGAGCAGTTCTTC. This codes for CASMPGTSGGNEQFF.